The present TCR beta chain was sequenced within a study of naive CD8 T cells in extremely preterm neonates. Cord blood came from elective full-term cesareans at about 35-41 weeks without labor or membrane rupture. The CDR3 is 19 amino acids. CDR1 and CDR2 from the germline V gene are SNHLY and FYNNEI. V was clipped by 6 bases and J by 0 bases; unmatched bases: 14. Libraries were prepared by immunoSEQ multiplex PCR; TCRdb keeps only in-frame clonotypes and omits some of them. The sample holds a few thousand clones, less than 98% seen once. This TCR was recovered from a newborn in good health. This chain uses TRBV2 with TRBJ2-7; TRBD2 matches at 13 bases. Sequencing used naive CD8+ T cells from cord blood. The chain's CDR3 is CASSYTTSGGTTSSYEQYF. The CDR3 bases are TGTGCCAGCAGCTATACGACTAGCGGGGGGACTACCAGCTCCTACGAGCAGTACTTC.